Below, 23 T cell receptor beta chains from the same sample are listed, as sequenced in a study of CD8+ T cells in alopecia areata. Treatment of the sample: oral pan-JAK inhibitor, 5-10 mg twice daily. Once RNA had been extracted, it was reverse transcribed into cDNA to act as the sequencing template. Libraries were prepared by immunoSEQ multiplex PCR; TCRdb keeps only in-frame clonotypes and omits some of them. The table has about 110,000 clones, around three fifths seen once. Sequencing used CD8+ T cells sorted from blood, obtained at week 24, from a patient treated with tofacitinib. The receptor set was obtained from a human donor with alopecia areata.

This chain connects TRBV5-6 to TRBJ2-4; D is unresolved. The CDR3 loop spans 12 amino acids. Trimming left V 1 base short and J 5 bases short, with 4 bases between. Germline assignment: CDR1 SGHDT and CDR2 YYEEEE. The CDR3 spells CASSLLENIQYF. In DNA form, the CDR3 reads TGTGCCAGCAGCTTGTTGGAAAACATTCAGTACTTC.

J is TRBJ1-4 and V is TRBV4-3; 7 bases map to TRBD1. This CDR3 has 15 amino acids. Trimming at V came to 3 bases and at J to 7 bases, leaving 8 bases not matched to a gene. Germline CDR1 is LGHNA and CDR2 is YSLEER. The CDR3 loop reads CASSHETGLGEKLFF. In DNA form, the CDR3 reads TGCGCCAGCAGCCATGAGACAGGGCTTGGTGAAAAACTGTTTTTT.

The CDR3 coding sequence is TGCAGCGCCGAGGACAGGGCCTCCTACGAGCAGTACTTC. It translates to CSAEDRASYEQYF. The chain employs TRBV29-1 and TRBJ2-7, with 8 bases identical to TRBD1. Unmatched junction bases numbered 5, after V lost 7 bases and J lost 0 bases. Germline lookup yields CDR1 SQVTM and CDR2 ANQGSEA. The length of the CDR3 is 13 residues.

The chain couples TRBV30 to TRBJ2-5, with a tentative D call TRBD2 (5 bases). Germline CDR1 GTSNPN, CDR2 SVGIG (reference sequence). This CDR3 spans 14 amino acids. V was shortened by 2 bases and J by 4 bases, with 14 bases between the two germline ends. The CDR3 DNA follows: TGTGCCTGGAGTCTCTCCAACCGGGGAGAGACCCAGTACTTC. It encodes CAWSLSNRGETQYF.

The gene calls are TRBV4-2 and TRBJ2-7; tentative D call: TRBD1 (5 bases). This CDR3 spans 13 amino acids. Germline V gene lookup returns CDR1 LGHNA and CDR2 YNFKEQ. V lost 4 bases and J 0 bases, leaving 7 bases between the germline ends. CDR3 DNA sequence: TGTGCCAGCAGCCCAGGGCTCTCCTACGAGCAGTACTTC. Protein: CASSPGLSYEQYF.

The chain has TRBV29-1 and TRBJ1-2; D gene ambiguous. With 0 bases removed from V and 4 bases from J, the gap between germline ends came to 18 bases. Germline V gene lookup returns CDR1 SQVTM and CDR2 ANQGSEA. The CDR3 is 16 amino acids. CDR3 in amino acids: CSVEDLETPNLYGYTF. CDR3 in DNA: TGCAGCGTTGAAGATCTAGAGACACCAAACCTCTATGGCTACACCTTC.

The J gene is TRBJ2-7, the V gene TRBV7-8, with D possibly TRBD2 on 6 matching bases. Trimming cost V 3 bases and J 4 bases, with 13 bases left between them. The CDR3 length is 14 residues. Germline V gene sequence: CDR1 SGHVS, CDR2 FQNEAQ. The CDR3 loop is CASSLAGRVYEQYF. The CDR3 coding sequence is TGTGCCAGCAGCTTGGCGGGACGGGTTTACGAGCAGTACTTC. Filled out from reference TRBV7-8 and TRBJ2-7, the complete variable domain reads GAGVSQSPRYKVAKRGQDVALRCDPISGHVSLFWYQQALGQGPEFLTYFQNEAQLDKSGLPSDRFFAERPEGSVSTLKIQRTQQEDSAVYLCASSLAGRVYEQYFGPGTRLTVT.

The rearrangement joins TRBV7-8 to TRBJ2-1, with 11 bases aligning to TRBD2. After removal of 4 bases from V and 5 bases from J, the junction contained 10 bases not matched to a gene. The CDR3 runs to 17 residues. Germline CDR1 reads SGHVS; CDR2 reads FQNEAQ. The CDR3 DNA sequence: TGTGCCAGCAGCTGGGGACTAGCGGTGGGGAGCAACAATGAGCAGTTCTTC. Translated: CASSWGLAVGSNNEQFF.

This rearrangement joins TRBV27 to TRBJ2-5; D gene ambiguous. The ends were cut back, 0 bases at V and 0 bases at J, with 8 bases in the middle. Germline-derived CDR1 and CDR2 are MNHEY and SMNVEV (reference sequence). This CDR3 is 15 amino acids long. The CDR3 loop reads CASSLSSSDQETQYF. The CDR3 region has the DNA TGTGCCAGCAGTTTATCTTCGTCGGACCAAGAGACCCAGTACTTC.

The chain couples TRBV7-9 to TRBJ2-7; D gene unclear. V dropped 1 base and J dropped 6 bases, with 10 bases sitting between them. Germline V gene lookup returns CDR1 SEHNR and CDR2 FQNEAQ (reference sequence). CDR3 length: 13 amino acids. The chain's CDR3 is CASSLGRSAEQYF. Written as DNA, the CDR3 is TGTGCCAGCAGCTTAGGACGAAGTGCCGAGCAGTACTTC.

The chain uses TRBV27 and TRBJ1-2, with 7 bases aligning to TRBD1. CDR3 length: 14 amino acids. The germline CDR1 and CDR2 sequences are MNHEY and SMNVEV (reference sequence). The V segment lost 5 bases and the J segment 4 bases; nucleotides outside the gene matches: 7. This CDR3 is CASSPQGGGYGYTF. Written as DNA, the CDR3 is TGTGCCAGCAGTCCCCAGGGGGGCGGCTATGGCTACACCTTC.

The CDR3 sequence: CSVEDQLGDRHFYGYTF. In DNA, the CDR3 is TGCAGCGTTGAAGACCAGTTGGGAGACAGGCATTTCTATGGCTACACCTTC. The rearrangement joins TRBV29-1 to TRBJ1-2; TRBD1 might be the D (6 bases). Trimming stripped 0 bases from V and 4 bases from J, with 21 bases between. The germline V gene has CDR1 SQVTM and CDR2 ANQGSEA. The CDR3 consists of 17 residues.

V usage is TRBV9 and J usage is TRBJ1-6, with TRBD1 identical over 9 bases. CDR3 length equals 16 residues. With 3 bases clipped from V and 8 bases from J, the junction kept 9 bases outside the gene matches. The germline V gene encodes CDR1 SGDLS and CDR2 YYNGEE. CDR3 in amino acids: CASSGGTGHDYSPLHF. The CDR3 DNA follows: TGTGCCAGCAGCGGCGGGACAGGGCATGATTATTCACCCCTCCACTTT.

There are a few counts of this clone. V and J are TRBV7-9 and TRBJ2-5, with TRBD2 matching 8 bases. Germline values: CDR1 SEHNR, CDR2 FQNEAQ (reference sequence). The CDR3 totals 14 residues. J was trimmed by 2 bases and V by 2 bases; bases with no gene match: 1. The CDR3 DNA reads TGTGCCAGCAGCTTATTAGCGGGACAAGAGACCCAGTACTTC. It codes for CASSLLAGQETQYF.

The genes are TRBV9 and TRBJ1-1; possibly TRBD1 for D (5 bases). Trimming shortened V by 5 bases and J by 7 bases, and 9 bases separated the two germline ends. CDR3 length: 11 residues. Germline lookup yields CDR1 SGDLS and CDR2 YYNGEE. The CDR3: CASSGDGEAFF. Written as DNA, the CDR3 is TGTGCCAGCAGTGGGGACGGTGAAGCTTTCTTT.

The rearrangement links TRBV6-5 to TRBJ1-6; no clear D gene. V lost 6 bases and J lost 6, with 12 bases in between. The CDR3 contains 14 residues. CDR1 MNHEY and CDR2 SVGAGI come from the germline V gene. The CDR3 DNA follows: TGTGCCAGCAGCCAAGCGGGGAGTAATTCACCCCTCCACTTT. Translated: CASSQAGSNSPLHF.

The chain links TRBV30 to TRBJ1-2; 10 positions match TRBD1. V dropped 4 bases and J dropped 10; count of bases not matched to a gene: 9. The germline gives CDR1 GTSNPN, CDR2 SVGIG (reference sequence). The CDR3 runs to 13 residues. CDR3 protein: CAWTPGTGVFYTF. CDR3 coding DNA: TGTGCCTGGACTCCAGGGACAGGGGTTTTCTACACCTTC.

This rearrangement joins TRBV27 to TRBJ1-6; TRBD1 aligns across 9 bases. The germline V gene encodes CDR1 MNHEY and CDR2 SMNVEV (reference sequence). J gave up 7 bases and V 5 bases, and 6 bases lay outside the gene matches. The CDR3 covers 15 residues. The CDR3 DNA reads TGTGCCAGCAGTGCGGGACAGGGATCGAATTCACCCCTCCACTTT. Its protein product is CASSAGQGSNSPLHF.

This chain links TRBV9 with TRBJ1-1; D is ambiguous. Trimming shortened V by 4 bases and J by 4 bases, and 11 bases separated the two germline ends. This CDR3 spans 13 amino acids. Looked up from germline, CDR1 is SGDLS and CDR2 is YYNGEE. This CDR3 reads CASSYSGSTEAFF. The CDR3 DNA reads TGTGCCAGCAGCTACTCGGGGTCCACTGAAGCTTTCTTT.

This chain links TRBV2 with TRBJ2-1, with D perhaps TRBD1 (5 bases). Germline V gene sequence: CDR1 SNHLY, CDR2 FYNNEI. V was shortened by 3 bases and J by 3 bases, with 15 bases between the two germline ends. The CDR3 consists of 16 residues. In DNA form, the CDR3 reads TGTGCCAGCAGTGAGGCGGTCCCACAGGACTACAATGAGCAGTTCTTC. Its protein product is CASSEAVPQDYNEQFF.

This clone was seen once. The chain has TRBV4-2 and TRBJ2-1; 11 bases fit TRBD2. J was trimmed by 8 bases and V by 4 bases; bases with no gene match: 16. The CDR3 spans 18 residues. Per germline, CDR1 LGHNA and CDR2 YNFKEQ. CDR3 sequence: CASSLVSGGGRPWDEQFF. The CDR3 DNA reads TGTGCCAGCAGCCTCGTTAGCGGGGGGGGTCGACCGTGGGATGAGCAGTTCTTC.

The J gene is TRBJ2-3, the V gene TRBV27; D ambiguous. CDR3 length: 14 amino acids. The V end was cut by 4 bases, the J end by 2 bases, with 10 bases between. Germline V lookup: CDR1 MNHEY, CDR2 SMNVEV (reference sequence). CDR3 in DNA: TGTGCCAGCAGTTCGCGGATTTTCACAGATACGCAGTATTTT. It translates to CASSSRIFTDTQYF.

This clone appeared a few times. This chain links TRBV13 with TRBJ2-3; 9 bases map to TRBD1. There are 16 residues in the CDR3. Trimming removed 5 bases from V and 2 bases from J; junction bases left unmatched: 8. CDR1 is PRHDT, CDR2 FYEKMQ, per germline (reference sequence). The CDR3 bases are TGTGCCAGCAGCCCAACTGGACAGGGGTACACAGATACGCAGTATTTT. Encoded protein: CASSPTGQGYTDTQYF.